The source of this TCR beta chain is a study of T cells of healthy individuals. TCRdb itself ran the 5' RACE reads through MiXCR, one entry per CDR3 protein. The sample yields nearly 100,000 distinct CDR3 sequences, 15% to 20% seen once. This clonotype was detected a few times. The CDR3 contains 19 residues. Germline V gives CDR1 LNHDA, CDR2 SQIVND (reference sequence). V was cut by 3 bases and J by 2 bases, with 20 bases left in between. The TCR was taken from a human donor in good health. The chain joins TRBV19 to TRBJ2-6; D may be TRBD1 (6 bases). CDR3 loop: CASSIFSDRSTPGANVLTF. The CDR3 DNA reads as TGTGCCAGTAGTATCTTTTCCGACAGGTCGACCCCTGGGGCCAACGTCCTGACTTTC.